The entry below gives a single T cell receptor (beta chain) sequence along with its context. Its antigen is not known. The germline V and J ends were trimmed by 0 bases and 3 bases, with 12 bases remaining between them. From germline, CDR1 is WSHSY and CDR2 SAAADI. The CDR3 loop spans 16 amino acids. TCRdb keeps only in-frame clones here, not all; method: immunoSEQ multiplex PCR. The sample lists 50,000 or so clones, 90% to 95% occurring once. As for time point: week 11, during vaccination. A 20-mer mutant IDH1 peptide at 300 ug was injected subcutaneously with topical imiquimod. The data are from a study of a mutant IDH1 vaccine in newly diagnosed glioma. The overall study: Weeks 1, 3, 5, 7, 11, 15, 19 and 23 were when patients received their eight vaccinations.

Overall study results and limits: Immune responses arising from the vaccine appeared in about 93% of patients. Whatever changes occurred in top peripheral T cell clonotypes seemed unrelated to pseudoprogression.

This sequence joins TRBV10-2 and TRBJ1-5; D is possibly TRBD1 (6 bases). The sequenced sample was PBMCs, obtained from a glioma patient whose treatment included an IDH1 peptide vaccine. The source of this sequence is a man between 45 and 60 years old with glioma. CDR3 coding DNA: TGCGCCAGCAGTGAGTCGTTGGGGGGGGCCAATCAGCCCCAGCATTTT. Translation gives CASSESLGGANQPQHF.